Listed below are T cell receptor beta chains from one sample, sequenced in a study of Ad26.COV2.S vaccination and SARS-CoV-2 variants. Sequencing was performed with immunoSEQ multiplex PCR; in TCRdb, only in-frame clones are kept and a portion is missing. The data hold approximately 420,000 clones, with 88% observed a single time. Source: peripheral blood, taken in a trial of Ad26.COV2.S vaccine versus placebo. Every receptor here comes from a person between 18 and 59 years old who received the Ad26.COV2.S COVID-19 vaccine or a placebo. Each CDR3 is given with its conserved first and last residue. Fields, in order: D gene, J gene, CDR3 length, V gene, clone size, CDR3 DNA, CDR3 protein. A D gene is named only where the DNA matches it firmly. Some rows have no size entry. The others give once, few or many, or a class for an expanded clone.

NA	TRBJ1-1	15	TRBV28	NA	TGTGCCAGCAGGGAGGGGGGTGGCGGTGACACTGAAGCTTTCTTT	CASREGGGGDTEAFF
NA	TRBJ2-5	13	TRBV4-1	NA	TGCGCCAGCAGCCTCGGGCCCCAAGAGACCCAGTACTTC	CASSLGPQETQYF
TRBD1	TRBJ1-1	16	TRBV5-1	NA	TGCGCCAGCAGCCCGGGACAGGGGGCGGCGAACACTGAAGCTTTCTTT	CASSPGQGAANTEAFF
NA	TRBJ2-3	13	TRBV30	NA	TGTGCCTGGAGTGTACTAGCCCCAGATACGCAGTATTTT	CAWSVLAPDTQYF
NA	TRBJ1-1	14	TRBV5-1	few	TGCGCCAGCAGCTACCAGGACATGAACACTGAAGCTTTCTTT	CASSYQDMNTEAFF
TRBD2	TRBJ2-1	17	TRBV27	NA	TGTGCCAGCAGTTTAGACCTAGCGGGAGGCTTGGAGAATGAGCAGTTCTTC	CASSLDLAGGLENEQFF
TRBD2	TRBJ2-3	13	TRBV30	NA	TGTGCCTGGGCACTAGCGGGGACAGATACGCAGTATTTT	CAWALAGTDTQYF
NA	TRBJ2-6	15	TRBV11-2	NA	TGTGCCAGCAGCCTCCCCCTCTCTGGGGCCAACGTCCTGACTTTC	CASSLPLSGANVLTF
TRBD1	TRBJ1-1	13	TRBV7-6	NA	TGTGCCAGCAGGGCTGACAGGGCCCCTGAAGCTTTCTTT	CASRADRAPEAFF
NA	TRBJ2-1	11	TRBV19	once	TGTGCCAGTAGTATAGCGGGGGAGCAGTTCTTC	CASSIAGEQFF
NA	TRBJ2-1	13	TRBV27	once	TGTGCCAGCAGTTTCACCGGGCCTTCTGAGCAGTTCTTC	CASSFTGPSEQFF
TRBD1	TRBJ2-7	13	TRBV28	NA	TGTGCCAGCAGTTGGGGACAGCCATACGAGCAGTACTTC	CASSWGQPYEQYF
NA	TRBJ2-7	12	TRBV7-2	NA	TGTGCCAGCAGCTTAGTTCGGTACGAGCAGTACTTC	CASSLVRYEQYF
NA	TRBJ2-7	13	TRBV4-3	once	TGCGCCAGCAGCCAAGGCACAGGCTACGAGCAGTACTTC	CASSQGTGYEQYF
TRBD1	TRBJ1-2	14	TRBV5-6	NA	TGTGCCAGCAGTACCTGGGACAGGGAGGATGGCTACACCTTC	CASSTWDREDGYTF
NA	TRBJ1-3	15	TRBV9	NA	TGTGCCAGCAGCGTAGATGGTAGCTCTGGAAACACCATATATTTT	CASSVDGSSGNTIYF
NA	TRBJ1-6	12	TRBV23-1	NA	TGCGCCAGCATAGGGGCCAATTCACCCCTCCACTTT	CASIGANSPLHF
NA	TRBJ2-1	16	TRBV4-1	NA	TGCGCCAGCAGCCCGCGTAGTGGGGGGCCCTCGGATGAGCAGTTCTTC	CASSPRSGGPSDEQFF
TRBD2	TRBJ2-1	17	TRBV6-1	NA	TGTGCCAGCAGTGACAGTCGGGCTAGCGGGGGGTACAATGAGCAGTTCTTC	CASSDSRASGGYNEQFF
NA	TRBJ1-3	16	TRBV4-3	NA	TGCGCCAGCAGCCACCCACCTCGGGGGTCTGGAAACACCATATATTTT	CASSHPPRGSGNTIYF
NA	TRBJ2-7	12	TRBV21-1	NA	TGTGCCCACGCAAACGGGGGCGACGAGCAGTACTTC	CAHANGGDEQYF
TRBD2	TRBJ2-7	15	TRBV6-2/TRBV6-3	NA	TGTGCCAGCAGTTTAGGGACTAGCAACTCGTACGAGCAGTACTTC	CASSLGTSNSYEQYF
NA	TRBJ2-7	13	TRBV7-2	NA	TGTGCCAGCAGCTTAGGACCGGGGCCCGAGCAGTACTTC	CASSLGPGPEQYF
NA	TRBJ2-2	16	TRBV7-9	NA	TGTGCCAGCAGCTTCTTGGGGTCTAGCAGACCCGGGGAGCTGTTTTTT	CASSFLGSSRPGELFF
NA	TRBJ2-3	16	TRBV7-8	NA	TGTGCCAGCAGCGCCAGACAGGCGGGAGGCACAGATACGCAGTATTTT	CASSARQAGGTDTQYF
NA	TRBJ2-3	14	TRBV14	NA	TGTGCCAGCAGCCGCCTGGGTGTTCCGGATACGCAGTATTTT	CASSRLGVPDTQYF
NA	TRBJ2-7	14	TRBV5-6	NA	TGTGCCAGCAGCCGCTCCAGGGGCTCCTACGAGCAGTACTTC	CASSRSRGSYEQYF
NA	TRBJ2-3	16	TRBV19	once	TGTGCCAGTAGTACACCGACAACCGGGGGTCCAGATACGCAGTATTTT	CASSTPTTGGPDTQYF
NA	TRBJ1-2	12	TRBV21-1	NA	TGTGCCAGCAGCAAACACCGGGTGCGCTACACCTTC	CASSKHRVRYTF
TRBD1	TRBJ1-2	14	TRBV29-1	NA	TGCAGCGTCCTGGGGAGGGGGCTCAACTATGGCTACACCTTC	CSVLGRGLNYGYTF
NA	TRBJ1-5	15	TRBV7-8	NA	TGTGCCAGCAGCGTCAACCGGGCCCCTAATCAGCCCCAGCATTTT	CASSVNRAPNQPQHF
NA	TRBJ2-7	15	TRBV19	NA	TGTGCCAGTAGTGAACCCGGGACTTTGGCCTACGAGCAGTACTTC	CASSEPGTLAYEQYF
NA	TRBJ2-2	15	TRBV19	NA	TGTGCCAGTATCCGCTCGGCGGGGTACACCGGGGAGCTGTTTTTT	CASIRSAGYTGELFF
NA	TRBJ2-5	11	TRBV30	NA	TGTGCCTGGAAAATACAAGAGACCCAGTACTTC	CAWKIQETQYF
TRBD2	TRBJ2-5	15	TRBV7-2	NA	TGTGCCAGCAGGCCGAGAGCGGGGTTCCAAGAGACCCAGTACTTC	CASRPRAGFQETQYF
NA	TRBJ1-1	14	TRBV3-1/TRBV3-2	NA	TGTGCCAGCAGCCGGCCCCCAGAGAACACTGAAGCTTTCTTT	CASSRPPENTEAFF
TRBD2	TRBJ2-2	14	TRBV5-1	NA	TGCGCCAGCAGCATAGGGACTAGCGCCGGGGAGCTGTTTTTT	CASSIGTSAGELFF
NA	TRBJ2-5	14	TRBV7-6	NA	TGTGCCAGCAGCTTGGGTACGGATTCAGAGACCCAGTACTTC	CASSLGTDSETQYF
TRBD1	TRBJ2-7	13	TRBV30	once	TGTGCCTGGGTGGGGACAGGGTTCTACGAGCAGTACTTC	CAWVGTGFYEQYF
NA	TRBJ2-7	13	TRBV2	NA	TGTGCCAGCAGTGCGACGGAGGTCTACGAGCAGTACTTC	CASSATEVYEQYF
NA	TRBJ1-1	13	TRBV12-3/TRBV12-4	NA	TGTGCCAGCAGTGGGAGGGACGACACTGAAGCTTTCTTT	CASSGRDDTEAFF
NA	TRBJ2-1	18	TRBV6-2/TRBV6-3	NA	TGTGCCAGCAGTTACTCGACCAGGTTCGGAAGCTCCTACAATGAGCAGTTCTTC	CASSYSTRFGSSYNEQFF
NA	TRBJ2-2	20	TRBV21-1	NA	TGTGCCAGCAGCAAAGAGGGGCAGGTGGGGACAAAGACGAACACCGGGGAGCTGTTTTTT	CASSKEGQVGTKTNTGELFF
NA	TRBJ2-3	17	TRBV5-6	once	TGTGCCAGCAGCTTCGGGTTTCGCGGAGGTAGCACAGATACGCAGTATTTT	CASSFGFRGGSTDTQYF
NA	TRBJ2-4	17	TRBV19	NA	TGTGCCAGTAGTATAGCTTCTTCGGGACGGGGGAAAAACATTCAGTACTTC	CASSIASSGRGKNIQYF
TRBD2	TRBJ2-3	15	TRBV6-5	NA	TGTGCCAGCAGTTACTTTGACGGGGGGACCGATACGCAGTATTTT	CASSYFDGGTDTQYF
NA	TRBJ2-7	15	TRBV24-1	NA	TGTGCCACCAGTCGCAGGGGAGGGACCTCCTACGAGCAGTACTTC	CATSRRGGTSYEQYF
NA	TRBJ1-2	12	TRBV3-1/TRBV3-2	NA	TGTGCCAGCAGCCGTATCGGCTATGGCTACACCTTC	CASSRIGYGYTF
NA	TRBJ2-1	15	TRBV19	NA	TGTGCCAGTAGCGACAGATCAAGCTCCTACAATGAGCAGTTCTTC	CASSDRSSSYNEQFF
NA	TRBJ2-5	12	TRBV10-3	NA	TGTGCCACCAGACTAGGAGGAGAGACCCAGTACTTC	CATRLGGETQYF